The 14 T cell receptor beta chains below come from one sample, sequenced in a study of cytomegalovirus exposure and HLA in healthy donors. Vbeta (60) and Jbeta (13) primers were used in the PCR. Generated by immunoSEQ multiplex PCR, the TCRdb table keeps only in-frame clones and is missing some. In the table there are under 200,000 clones, around 72% of which are singletons. Sequencing was performed on PBMCs. The receptors were sampled from a woman aged 45-60 years in good health and CMV-seropositive.

The V call is TRBV9, the J call TRBJ1-3; D is unresolved. Trimming removed 0 bases from V and 0 bases from J, with 7 bases in between. The CDR3 has 15 amino acids. Germline V gene sequence: CDR1 SGDLS, CDR2 YYNGEE. Here the CDR3 DNA reads TGTGCCAGCAGCGTAGGTGGCCTCTCTGGAAACACCATATATTTT. It translates to CASSVGGLSGNTIYF.

This clone was seen a single time. The chain joins TRBV25-1 to TRBJ1-2, with D unresolved. Per germline, CDR1 MGHDK and CDR2 SYGVNS. CDR3 length: 13 amino acids. Trimming pared 3 bases from V and 3 bases from J, leaving 8 bases between. CDR3 DNA: TGTGCCAGCAGTGACCCGCCAGACTATGGCTACACCTTC. Translating gives CASSDPPDYGYTF.

The J gene is TRBJ1-2, the V gene TRBV11-2; a weak D match, TRBD1 (6 bases). The V gene lost 0 bases and the J gene lost 8 bases, with 10 bases spanning the gap. Germline V gene sequence: CDR1 SGHAT, CDR2 FQNNGV. CDR3 length: 13 amino acids. CDR3 amino acids: CASSLEQGTGYTF. The CDR3 DNA reads TGTGCCAGCAGCTTAGAACAGGGCACAGGCTACACCTTC. The whole variable domain, filled in from reference TRBV11-2 and TRBJ1-2, reads EAGVAQSPRYKIIEKRQSVAFWCNPISGHATLYWYQQILGQGPKLLIQFQNNGVVDDSQLPKDRFSAERLKGVDSTLKIQPAKLEDSAVYLCASSLEQGTGYTFGSGTRLTVV.

The chain uses TRBV6-1 and TRBJ2-5; 10 bases are shared with TRBD2. J was trimmed by 5 bases and V by 3 bases; bases with no gene match: 3. The CDR3 has 14 amino acids. In germline, CDR1 is MNHNS, CDR2 SASEGT. Here the CDR3 DNA reads TGTGCCAGCAGTGAGGGGACTAGCGTCGAGACCCAGTACTTC. Residues: CASSEGTSVETQYF.

A note on this clone: The junction departs from the called germline gene at one end, perhaps through a read error. This chain joins TRBV2 and TRBJ2-6; the D gene is possibly TRBD1 (5 bases). CDR3 length: 17 residues. Germline values: CDR1 SNHLY, CDR2 FYNNEI. In DNA form, the CDR3 reads TGTGCCAGCCTGCCTAGGGGATTACCCTCTGGGGCCAACGGCCTGACTTTC. This translates into CASLPRGLPSGANGLTF.

The chain uses TRBV5-6 and TRBJ1-2; D remains unclear. This CDR3 has 15 amino acids. Germline CDR1 is SGHDT and CDR2 is YYEEEE. The germline V and J ends were trimmed by 5 bases and 1 base, with 15 bases remaining between them. The chain's CDR3 is CASSRGRLNNYGYTF. Here the CDR3 DNA reads TGTGCCAGCAGTCGCGGCCGACTCAATAACTATGGCTACACCTTC. Variable domain in full (rest from reference TRBV5-6 and TRBJ1-2): DAGVTQSPTHLIKTRGQQVTLRCSPKSGHDTVSWYQQALGQGPQFIFQYYEEEERQRGNFPDRFSGHQFPNYSSELNVNALLLGDSALYLCASSRGRLNNYGYTFGSGTRLTVV.

V gene TRBV19 combines with J gene TRBJ1-1, with unresolved D. Trimming took 8 bases from V and 1 from J, leaving 11 bases between them. The CDR3 contains 13 residues. The germline gives CDR1 LNHDA, CDR2 SQIVND (reference sequence). The CDR3 loop reads CASSQHRNTEAFF. CDR3 in DNA: TGTGCCAGTTCCCAACACAGGAACACTGAAGCTTTCTTT.

The chain joins TRBV18 to TRBJ1-5, with a tentative D call TRBD1 (5 bases). Trimming took 2 bases from V and 0 from J, leaving 8 bases between them. The CDR3 runs 15 residues. Germline CDR1 and CDR2: KGHSH and LQKENI. CDR3 loop: CASSPRQLSNQPQHF. CDR3 in DNA: TGTGCCAGCTCACCAAGACAGCTTAGCAATCAGCCCCAGCATTTT. The complete variable domain, with remaining parts taken from reference TRBV18 and TRBJ1-5, reads NAGVMQNPRHLVRRRGQEARLRCSPMKGHSHVYWYRQLPEEGLKFMVYLQKENIIDESGMPKERFSAEFPKEGPSILRIQQVVRGDSAAYFCASSPRQLSNQPQHFGDGTRLSIL.

The V gene is TRBV28, the J gene TRBJ2-1; D not resolved. CDR1 MDHEN and CDR2 SYDVKM come from the germline V gene. V was cut by 2 bases and J by 4 bases, with 9 bases left in between. The CDR3 has 14 amino acids. In DNA, the CDR3 is TGTGCCAGCAGTTTACGGAGCGAGTACAATGAGCAGTTCTTC. As protein: CASSLRSEYNEQFF.

The rearrangement joins TRBV13 to TRBJ2-7; 9 positions agree with TRBD1. Germline values: CDR1 PRHDT, CDR2 FYEKMQ (reference sequence). V shed 3 bases and J 5 bases; nucleotides not matched to a gene: 5. The length of the CDR3 is 14 residues. The CDR3 loop is CASSLADRGDEQYF. The CDR3 DNA reads TGTGCCAGCAGCTTGGCGGACAGGGGCGACGAGCAGTACTTC.

The chain has TRBV7-2 and TRBJ1-2; maybe TRBD1 (6 bases). Germline CDR1 and CDR2: SGHTA and FQGNSA. V lost 3 bases and J lost 7, with 15 bases in between. The CDR3 runs 14 residues. CDR3 coding DNA: TGTGCCAGCAGCTTCGAGGGCATGACAGGTGGCTACACCTTC. Its translation: CASSFEGMTGGYTF.

The chain links TRBV27 to TRBJ1-1; D is possibly TRBD1 (5 bases). Germline assignment: CDR1 MNHEY and CDR2 SMNVEV (reference sequence). The V and J ends lost 6 bases and 4 bases respectively, with 9 bases between them. The CDR3 is 12 amino acids. The CDR3 DNA reads as TGTGCCAGCAGCCAAGGGGCCACTGAAGCTTTCTTT. It specifies CASSQGATEAFF.

The chain employs TRBV28 and TRBJ1-1, with TRBD1 as a possible D gene (6 bases). The CDR3 spans 15 residues. V was trimmed by 4 bases and J by 2 bases, leaving 14 bases between them. CDR1 and CDR2 (germline): MDHEN, SYDVKM. The DNA of the CDR3 is TGTGCCAGCAGTTCACCACAGGGATATAACACTGAAGCTTTCTTT. This gives the protein CASSSPQGYNTEAFF.

The chain uses TRBV19 and TRBJ2-7, with 7 bases aligning to TRBD1. Germline assignment: CDR1 LNHDA and CDR2 SQIVND (reference sequence). CDR3 length: 13 amino acids. V was pared by 5 bases and J by 1 base, with 2 bases of the junction left unmatched. CDR3 nucleotides: TGTGCCAGTAGTCCGACAGGGTCCTACGAGCAGTACTTC. Translation gives CASSPTGSYEQYF.